Following are 27 T cell receptor beta chains from one sample sequenced in a study of cytomegalovirus exposure and HLA in healthy donors. The PCR was carried out with 60 Vbeta primers and 13 Jbeta primers. TCRdb's table, derived via immunoSEQ multiplex PCR, lists solely in-frame clones and lacks some. The table has 200,000 or so clones, approximately 81% seen once. Sequenced material: PBMCs. The source of these receptors is a man in his thirties or forties in good health and CMV-seronegative.

V and J are TRBV5-6 and TRBJ1-4, with TRBD1 matching over 7 bases. Germline CDR1 is SGHDT and CDR2 is YYEEEE. Losses at the gene ends were 5 bases for V and 8 bases for J; bases not matched to a gene: 9. This CDR3 comprises 14 residues. The CDR3 DNA reads TGTGCCAGCAGTACCGTTGACAGGGTGGAAAAACTGTTTTTT. Amino acids: CASSTVDRVEKLFF.

This chain joins TRBV7-2 and TRBJ2-1; D might be TRBD2 (5 bases). V shed 5 bases and J shed 6 bases, with 17 bases lying between them. The CDR3 has 15 residues. Germline CDR1 SGHTA, CDR2 FQGNSA. The CDR3 protein is CASSLDGMSLNEQFF. CDR3 nucleotides: TGTGCCAGCAGCCTCGACGGGATGTCGCTCAATGAGCAGTTCTTC.

The rearrangement uses TRBV11-2 and TRBJ2-5; TRBD1 aligns across 7 bases. In germline, CDR1 is SGHAT, CDR2 FQNNGV. The CDR3 has 14 residues. V lost 5 bases, J lost 2 bases, and 5 bases stayed unmatched. The CDR3 loop is CASSNVRGQETQYF. The CDR3 bases are TGTGCCAGCAGCAACGTCAGGGGGCAAGAGACCCAGTACTTC.

J is TRBJ2-7 and V is TRBV5-6; 8 bases align to TRBD1. CDR1 SGHDT and CDR2 YYEEEE come from the germline V gene. The CDR3 has 15 residues. Germline trimming cut 0 bases from V and 2 bases from J; bases unmatched to any gene: 4. This chain's CDR3 is CASSLDRGYAYEQYF. CDR3 nucleotide sequence: TGTGCCAGCAGCTTGGACAGGGGGTATGCCTACGAGCAGTACTTC.

In this sample, this clone turned up once. The chain carries TRBV4-3 and TRBJ1-2, with 7 bases fitting TRBD1. Germline values: CDR1 LGHNA, CDR2 YSLEER. With 1 base clipped from V and 4 bases from J, the junction kept 9 bases outside the gene matches. This CDR3 spans 16 amino acids. The CDR3 DNA reads TGCGCCAGCAGCCAAGCCGGGGACAGTTTCTTCTATGGCTACACCTTC. It specifies CASSQAGDSFFYGYTF.

The rearrangement links TRBV7-9 to TRBJ1-4; D is possibly TRBD1 (5 bases). V was pared by 4 bases and J by 8 bases, with 11 bases between. Germline values: CDR1 SEHNR, CDR2 FQNEAQ (reference sequence). This CDR3 is 13 amino acids long. The DNA of the CDR3 is TGTGCCAGCAGCTCCAGGGTAGGGGAAAAACTGTTTTTT. Protein sequence: CASSSRVGEKLFF.

The chain links TRBV4-2 to TRBJ1-1; D is uncertain. Trimming cost V 1 base and J 1 base, with 7 bases left between them. The germline CDR1 and CDR2 sequences are LGHNA and YNFKEQ. The CDR3 sequence is 14 residues long. The CDR3 reads CASSQVGANTEAFF. Here the CDR3 DNA reads TGTGCCAGCAGCCAAGTCGGAGCGAACACTGAAGCTTTCTTT.

The genes are TRBV6-5 and TRBJ2-3; 10 nucleotides line up with TRBD1. CDR3 size: 15 residues. With V trimmed by 5 bases and J by 5 bases, 7 bases remained unmatched. Germline CDR1 MNHEY, CDR2 SVGAGI. The CDR3, as DNA: TGTGCCAGCAGTCCGGGACAGGGGTGGGTAGATACGCAGTATTTT. It specifies CASSPGQGWVDTQYF.

This chain connects TRBV5-1 to TRBJ2-1; 7 positions agree with TRBD2. V lost 5 bases to trimming and J lost 4 bases; unmatched junction nucleotides: 0. CDR3 size: 12 residues. Per the germline V gene, CDR1 is SGHRS and CDR2 is YFSETQ. DNA of the CDR3: TGCGCCAGCAGGGGAGGGTACAATGAGCAGTTCTTC. Amino acids: CASRGGYNEQFF.

The CDR3 sequence: CASSPRGLAGGYNEQFF. Here the CDR3 DNA reads TGTGCCAGCAGCCCCCGAGGACTAGCGGGGGGGTACAATGAGCAGTTCTTC. The rearrangement links TRBV11-1 to TRBJ2-1; 15 nucleotides match TRBD2. This CDR3 is 17 amino acids long. With 5 bases clipped from V and 4 bases from J, the junction kept 6 bases outside the gene matches. Germline V CDR1 and CDR2: SGHAT, FQDESV (reference sequence). Drawing the rest from reference TRBV11-1 and TRBJ2-1, the complete variable domain is EAEVAQSPRYKITEKSQAVAFWCDPISGHATLYWYRQILGQGPELLVQFQDESVVDDSQLPKDRFSAERLKGVDSTLKIQPAELGDSAMYLCASSPRGLAGGYNEQFFGPGTRLTVL.

The chain recombines TRBV28 with TRBJ1-2, with a weak D call TRBD1 (5 bases). The CDR3 length is 15 residues. Trimming removed 6 bases at V and 5 bases at J, with 19 bases between. Per the germline V gene, CDR1 is MDHEN and CDR2 is SYDVKM. Here the CDR3 reads CASRSWGRIPYGYTF. The CDR3 bases are TGTGCCAGCAGATCCTGGGGCCGGATTCCTTATGGCTACACCTTC.

This clone appeared a single time. The V gene is TRBV10-3, the J gene TRBJ1-1, with unresolved D. Trimming stripped 5 bases from V and 4 bases from J, with 20 bases between. This CDR3 spans 16 amino acids. The germline V gene encodes CDR1 ENHRY and CDR2 SYGVKD. The CDR3: CAISKAFTAEATEAFF. The DNA for the CDR3 is TGTGCCATCAGTAAGGCCTTCACGGCTGAGGCCACTGAAGCTTTCTTT.

The chain couples TRBV5-1 to TRBJ2-7, with D tentatively TRBD2 (6 bases). V was pared by 0 bases and J by 3 bases, with 10 bases between. The CDR3 covers 14 residues. Germline V gives CDR1 SGHRS, CDR2 YFSETQ. The CDR3 bases are TGCGCCAGCAGCTTGGGACTAGTGAGCTACGAGCAGTACTTC. Translating it yields CASSLGLVSYEQYF. The full variable domain, rest sourced from reference TRBV5-1 and TRBJ2-7, is KAGVTQTPRYLIKTRGQQVTLSCSPISGHRSVSWYQQTPGQGLQFLFEYFSETQRNKGNFPGRFSGRQFSNSRSEMNVSTLELGDSALYLCASSLGLVSYEQYFGPGTRLTVT.

The chain employs TRBV4-1 and TRBJ1-2; D gene ambiguous. In germline, CDR1 is MGHRA, CDR2 YSYEKL. V dropped 0 bases and J dropped 2 bases, with 7 bases sitting between them. The CDR3 has 14 amino acids. The CDR3 region has the DNA TGCGCCAGCAGCCAAGAGGAGTACAACTATGGCTACACCTTC. This encodes CASSQEEYNYGYTF.

V and J are TRBV7-9 and TRBJ1-1; unclear D gene. V lost 3 bases and J 5 bases, leaving 7 bases between the germline ends. The CDR3 extends over 12 amino acids. The germline V gene has CDR1 SEHNR and CDR2 FQNEAQ (reference sequence). CDR3: CASSFPGTEAFF. CDR3 sequence (DNA): TGTGCCAGCAGCTTTCCCGGGACTGAAGCTTTCTTT.

This clone has a single count. The chain links TRBV6-5 to TRBJ1-6, with 7 bases fitting TRBD1. CDR3 length: 14 residues. Germline V gives CDR1 MNHEY, CDR2 SVGAGI. Trimming at V came to 6 bases and at J to 6 bases, leaving 5 bases not matched to a gene. CDR3 protein: CASRPRQGNSPLHF. The CDR3, as DNA: TGTGCCAGCAGACCTAGACAGGGTAATTCACCCCTCCACTTT.

This clone has more than one count but fewer than ten. The V and J genes are TRBV5-1 and TRBJ2-1; 9 positions match TRBD1. CDR3 length: 13 amino acids. The ends lost 5 bases at V and 5 bases at J; junction bases unmatched: 2. Germline values: CDR1 SGHRS, CDR2 YFSETQ. The DNA of the CDR3 is TGCGCCAGCAGTACAGGGGGCAACAATGAGCAGTTCTTC. It translates to CASSTGGNNEQFF.

The rearrangement joins TRBV7-9 to TRBJ2-7; 8 nucleotides match TRBD1. The CDR3 length is 15 residues. Germline assignment: CDR1 SEHNR and CDR2 FQNEAQ (reference sequence). The ends lost 5 bases at V and 5 bases at J; junction bases unmatched: 11. The DNA for the CDR3 is TGTGCCAGCAGCCCCCGTCCAGGGGGCTTCGACGAGCAGTACTTC. Translated, it gives CASSPRPGGFDEQYF.

This clone turned up a few times. This rearrangement joins TRBV7-9 to TRBJ1-2; 7 positions agree with TRBD1. The CDR3 sequence is 16 residues long. CDR1 and CDR2 from the germline V gene are SEHNR and FQNEAQ (reference sequence). V dropped 4 bases and J dropped 3; count of bases not matched to a gene: 11. The CDR3 coding sequence is TGTGCCAGCAGCTCCAGACAGGGATATACCCACTATGGCTACACCTTC. Translation: CASSSRQGYTHYGYTF.

This chain joins TRBV28 and TRBJ2-5; D may be TRBD2 (7 bases). Germline CDR1 MDHEN, CDR2 SYDVKM. The CDR3 is 15 amino acids. V lost 3 bases and J 5 bases, leaving 16 bases between the germline ends. Here the CDR3 DNA reads TGTGCCAGCAGTTTTGCGGGGGCTGGGGAGGAGACCCAGTACTTC. It is translated as CASSFAGAGEETQYF.

This chain joins TRBV11-2 and TRBJ1-1; D remains ambiguous. V lost 2 bases to trimming and J lost 0 bases, with 4 bases between them. Per germline, CDR1 SGHAT and CDR2 FQNNGV. This CDR3 contains 13 residues. The CDR3: CASSLSMNTEAFF. As DNA, the CDR3 is TGTGCCAGCAGCTTAAGCATGAACACTGAAGCTTTCTTT. The variable domain in full, completed from reference TRBV11-2 and TRBJ1-1, reads EAGVAQSPRYKIIEKRQSVAFWCNPISGHATLYWYQQILGQGPKLLIQFQNNGVVDDSQLPKDRFSAERLKGVDSTLKIQPAKLEDSAVYLCASSLSMNTEAFFGQGTRLTVV.

A remark on this clone: Other nucleotide sequences in the sample specify the same CDR3. The gene calls are TRBV28 and TRBJ1-2, with D maybe TRBD1 (6 bases). The length of the CDR3 is 13 residues. CDR1 is MDHEN, CDR2 SYDVKM, per germline. V was clipped by 2 bases and J by 7 bases, with 11 bases between them. Here the CDR3 DNA reads TGTGCCAGCAGTTTACAGGGGAAGGGTGGCTACACCTTC. Protein: CASSLQGKGGYTF.

This chain joins TRBV6-6 and TRBJ2-1; D perhaps matches TRBD2 (5 bases). V was clipped by 2 bases and J by 2 bases, with 13 bases between them. Germline values: CDR1 MNHNY, CDR2 SVGAGI (reference sequence). The CDR3 length is 16 residues. For the CDR3, the DNA is TGTGCCAGCAGTTACCTAGGACGGGAAACCTACAATGAGCAGTTCTTC. Translated, it gives CASSYLGRETYNEQFF.

With regard to this clone: Compared with germline, one end of the junction differs, possibly owing to a read error. The rearrangement links TRBV7-3 to TRBJ2-7; 9 positions match TRBD1. The CDR3 totals 12 residues. CDR1 and CDR2 from the germline V gene are SGHTA and FQGTGA. The CDR3 region is CASSDGQGKVFF. The CDR3 nucleotides are TGTGCCAGCAGCGACGGACAGGGGAAGGTTTTCTTC.

The J gene is TRBJ2-7, the V gene TRBV6-5, with 9 nucleotides matching TRBD1. This CDR3 region has 14 residues. Germline V gene lookup returns CDR1 MNHEY and CDR2 SVGAGI. With 2 bases clipped from V and 2 bases from J, the junction kept 1 base outside the gene matches. The CDR3 coding sequence is TGTGCCAGCAGTTACGGGACAGGGACCTACGAGCAGTACTTC. It encodes CASSYGTGTYEQYF.

This clone was detected once. This sequence joins TRBV19 and TRBJ2-3; the D gene is possibly TRBD2 (6 bases). Trimming stripped 7 bases from V and 4 bases from J, with 15 bases between. CDR3 length: 14 residues. Germline V lookup: CDR1 LNHDA, CDR2 SQIVND (reference sequence). In DNA, the CDR3 is TGTGCCAGTACCTGGGGAGGAGCGCCAGATACGCAGTATTTT. It yields the protein CASTWGGAPDTQYF.

The rearrangement uses TRBV19 and TRBJ1-2, with D possibly being TRBD1 (6 bases). The germline V and J ends were trimmed by 5 bases and 5 bases, with 18 bases remaining between them. CDR3 length: 15 residues. Germline CDR1 is LNHDA and CDR2 is SQIVND (reference sequence). The CDR3 loop is CASSPLLKGDYGYTF. The CDR3 DNA follows: TGTGCCAGTAGTCCCCTTCTTAAGGGGGATTATGGCTACACCTTC.